This entry lists 8 T cell receptor beta chains sequenced from one sample in a study of cytomegalovirus exposure and HLA in healthy donors. The PCR ran on 60 Vbeta and 13 Jbeta primers. The table came from immunoSEQ multiplex PCR; TCRdb's copy has only in-frame clones and leaves some out. The table has some 200,000 clones, roughly 80% seen once. Material for sequencing was PBMCs. These receptors came from a girl aged 5-17 years in good health and CMV-seronegative.

A single count supports this clone. V usage is TRBV7-2 and J usage is TRBJ2-7, with 8 bases that match TRBD2. V lost 2 bases, J lost 3 bases, and 3 bases stayed unmatched. The CDR3 is made up of 14 amino acids. Germline-derived CDR1 and CDR2 are SGHTA and FQGNSA. The CDR3 nucleotides read TGTGCCAGCAGCTTAACTAGCGGAGTCTACGAGCAGTACTTC. This codes for CASSLTSGVYEQYF.

The genes are TRBV28 and TRBJ1-6, with 7 positions matching TRBD1. This CDR3 is 13 amino acids long. With 3 bases clipped from V and 12 bases from J, the junction kept 5 bases outside the gene matches. CDR1 is MDHEN, CDR2 SYDVKM, per germline. The CDR3 bases are TGTGCCAGCAGTTTCCCCGACAGGGTACCCCTCCACTTT. Residues: CASSFPDRVPLHF.

A single count supports this clone. V usage is TRBV13 and J usage is TRBJ1-2, with 8 bases fitting TRBD1. CDR1 is PRHDT, CDR2 FYEKMQ, per germline (reference sequence). V lost 0 bases to trimming and J lost 0 bases; unmatched junction nucleotides: 3. The CDR3 spans 16 residues. The CDR3 region has the DNA TGTGCCAGCAGCTTAGGCAGGGGGCCCCCTAACTATGGCTACACCTTC. Protein: CASSLGRGPPNYGYTF.

To note about this clone: Relative to the germline gene, one junction end is altered; a read error may explain this. This chain connects TRBV7-9 to TRBJ1-2, with unresolved D. The CDR3 has 11 residues. CDR1 and CDR2 (germline): SEHNR, FQNEAQ (reference sequence). CDR3 in DNA: TGTTCCAGCAGCCGACTAGGTGGCTACACCTTC. Translation: CSSSRLGGYTF. The entire variable domain, with the rest obtained from reference TRBV7-9 and TRBJ1-2, is as follows: DTGVSQNPRHKITKRGQNVTFRCDPISEHNRLYWYRQTLGQGPEFLTYFQNEAQLEKSRLLSDRFSAERPKGSFSTLEIQRTEQGDSAMYLCSSSRLGGYTFGSGTRLTVV.

The V and J genes are TRBV30 and TRBJ1-6; TRBD1 matches 8 bases. Germline lookup yields CDR1 GTSNPN and CDR2 SVGIG (reference sequence). V lost 2 bases, J lost 0 bases, and 12 bases stayed unmatched. The CDR3 sequence is 19 residues long. CDR3 residues: CAWSRTGKTPSSYNSPLHF. CDR3 nucleotides: TGTGCCTGGAGTCGGACAGGGAAAACCCCCAGCTCCTATAATTCACCCCTCCACTTT.

The rearrangement joins TRBV27 to TRBJ2-7; tentative D call: TRBD1 (5 bases). V was cut by 6 bases and J by 0 bases, with 18 bases left in between. Germline V gene sequence: CDR1 MNHEY, CDR2 SMNVEV (reference sequence). The CDR3 is made up of 16 amino acids. The CDR3, as DNA: TGTGCCAGCAGCAGAGGTGTGCAGGGAAGCTCCTACGAGCAGTACTTC. This gives the protein CASSRGVQGSSYEQYF.

The chain combines TRBV28 with TRBJ1-1, with TRBD1 matching 7 bases. V lost 5 bases, J lost 5 bases, and 11 bases stayed unmatched. Germline lookup yields CDR1 MDHEN and CDR2 SYDVKM. The CDR3 extends over 15 amino acids. The CDR3 sequence: CASSPQDRWRTEAFF. In DNA, the CDR3 is TGTGCCAGCAGTCCACAGGACAGGTGGAGGACTGAAGCTTTCTTT.

This clone was counted only a few times. V usage is TRBV2 and J usage is TRBJ1-2; the D is unclear. Between the trimmed V and J ends, which lost 6 bases and 0 bases, there was a span of 11 bases. Germline-derived CDR1 and CDR2 are SNHLY and FYNNEI. The CDR3 is 14 amino acids. DNA for the CDR3: TGTGCCAGCAGGGTAGCCGAAGCTAACTATGGCTACACCTTC. This sequence encodes CASRVAEANYGYTF.